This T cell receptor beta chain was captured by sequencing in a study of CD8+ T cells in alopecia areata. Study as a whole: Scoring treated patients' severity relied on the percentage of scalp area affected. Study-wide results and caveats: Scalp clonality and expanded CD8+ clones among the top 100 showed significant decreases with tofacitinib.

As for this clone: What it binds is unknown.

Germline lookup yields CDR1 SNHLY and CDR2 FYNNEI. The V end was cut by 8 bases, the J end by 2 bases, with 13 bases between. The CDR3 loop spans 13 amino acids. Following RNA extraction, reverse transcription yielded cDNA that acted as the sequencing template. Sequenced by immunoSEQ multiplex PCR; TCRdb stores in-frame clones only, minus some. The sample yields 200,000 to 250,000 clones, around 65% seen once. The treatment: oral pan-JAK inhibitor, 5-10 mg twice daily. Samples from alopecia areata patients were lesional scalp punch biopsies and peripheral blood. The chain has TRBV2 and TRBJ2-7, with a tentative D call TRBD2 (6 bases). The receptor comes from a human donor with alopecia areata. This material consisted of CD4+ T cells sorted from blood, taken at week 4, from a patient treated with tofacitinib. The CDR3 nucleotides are TGTGCCAGCCGACTGGGCGGGGCCTACGAGCAGTACTTC. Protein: CASRLGGAYEQYF.